This T cell receptor beta chain was captured by sequencing in a study of PD-1 blockade in classical Hodgkin lymphoma. CDR3 length equals 14 residues. From germline, CDR1 is LNHDA and CDR2 SQIVND (reference sequence). V lost 4 bases, J lost 4 bases, and 11 bases lay in between. Time point noted: cycle 4 day 1 (C4D1), after 5 to 7 weeks of nivolumab. There was relapse after autologous stem cell transplantation in every patient, and there was variation in brentuximab vedotin exposure. The study, taken as a whole, reports: Complete responders' baseline diversity resembled that of newly diagnosed patients. Among the patients, those starting nivolumab under 1 year after ASCT were excluded. Possibly reflecting disease activity or prior therapy, repertoire differences have causes that remain undefined. When set against healthy donors, newly diagnosed patients were reported to show lower baseline TCR diversity.

Here immunoSEQ multiplex PCR was the method, and the copy in TCRdb shows in-frame clones only, minus some. The sample holds roughly 100,000 clones, approximately 90% seen once. As to this clone: Its antigen is undetermined.

The sequence came from a human donor with classical Hodgkin lymphoma. The chain employs TRBV19 and TRBJ1-5; no definite D call. The specimen comprised peripheral blood mononuclear cells (PBMCs), sampled before the fourth cycle of nivolumab. CDR3 amino acids: CASSTGIPNQPQHF. CDR3 coding DNA: TGTGCCAGTAGTACGGGCATACCAAATCAGCCCCAGCATTTT.